The T cell receptor (beta chain) under discussion was sequenced for a study of cytomegalovirus exposure and HLA in healthy donors. Turning to the study itself: HLA-typed donors were the source of 83 million or so unique TCRs held in an early data release.

Overall study results and limits: Researchers counted 164 TCR beta chains as cytomegalovirus-associated. In a later analysis, TCR beta V- and J-gene trimming was associated with a missense DCLRE1C variant.

The PCR was carried out with 60 Vbeta primers and 13 Jbeta primers. Produced via immunoSEQ multiplex PCR; TCRdb's table is partial and in-frame only. This sample has 85,000 to 100,000 clones; about 79% occur once, and the top ten carry less than 3.5%. In the case of this clone: No antigen is known for it.

The sample consisted of PBMCs. The receptor was isolated from a male donor in good health and CMV-seropositive.

The CDR3 region is CASSLVAGVSYEQYF. The CDR3 DNA follows: TGTGCCAGCAGCTTAGTAGCGGGGGTTTCCTACGAGCAGTACTTC. The chain recombines TRBV7-8 with TRBJ2-7, with 9 positions matching TRBD2. V lost 1 base to trimming and J lost 1 base; unmatched junction nucleotides: 2. CDR1 and CDR2 (germline): SGHVS, FQNEAQ. The CDR3 runs to 15 residues.